This T cell receptor beta chain is from a study of blood T cells in healthy people across ages (dated by TCRdb to the mid-2010s). Looking at the study overall: In model experiments, template switching captured roughly one uniquely barcoded TCR beta cDNA molecule for every two T cells. Two additional independent replicas of 1 million unique cDNA reads from the same blood draw were analyzed for two donors (one aged 18 to 29 and one aged 80 or older). Four age groups were formed from the donors: young (average approximately 15 years), middle-aged (just under 40), aged (approximately 60) and long-lived (roughly 81). Age-related changes in TCR beta repertoire diversity were measured in the study by deep sequencing normalized with unique cDNA molecular identifiers.

Here is what the overall study found, with its caveats: Bulk unsorted PBMC profiling prevented conclusive comparison of naive and antigen-experienced compartments. As age increased, observed TCR beta diversity per million T cells dropped in a roughly linear way, and a significant reduction was already evident by age 40. Compared with the aged group, more naive CD4+ T cells, fewer expanded clones and increased TCR diversity were shown by the long-lived group, suggesting age selection. Estimates of total diversity based on one million sequenced T cells were regarded as lower bounds and as underestimates. The CMV infection status of donors was not known, potentially confounding age-related changes in expanded clonotypes. There was a strong correlation between observed TCR beta diversity and the percentage of naive T cells measured by flow cytometry.

Library generation was performed with 5' RACE. The listed sequencing device is Illumina HiSeq 2500. A second PCR of roughly 7 to 11 cycles was performed with a sample-barcoded 5' primer and a J-beta primer mix. A template-switch 5' adaptor carrying 12 random nucleotides introduced a unique molecular identifier onto each TCR beta cDNA molecule. Each sample yielded at least 2.5 million CDR3-containing paired-end reads. First-strand cDNA was synthesized from all RNA with the Mint cDNA synthesis kit, primed by a TRBC-specific oligonucleotide. After uracil-DNA glycosylase treatment, a first 18-cycle PCR used universal primers M1SS and BC2_uni_R on all cDNA. In the original analysis: For normalization, 1 million high-quality reads, each with a distinct molecular identifier, were randomly selected from each sample. Instead of being binned into consensus sequences, reads that shared molecular identifiers were thrown out. MiTCR, run with a Q25 quality threshold and the strictest error-elimination algorithm, handled CDR3 identification, clonotype clustering and error correction. A nonparametric unseen species model using Euler transformation provided a lower-bound estimate of total TCR beta diversity. The public reads were quality trimmed at Q25 with fastp and then assembled into clones with MiXCR by TCRdb, keeping productive beta chains. Every entry covers one CDR3 protein and lists the most common genes and DNA from its rows. TCRdb's processing, not the study's, gives the V and J calls here. The sample table lists approximately 900,000 distinct CDR3 sequences, 25% to 30% of them with a count of one. About 10% of the sample goes to the ten largest clones.

Donors were about 36 systemically healthy Caucasian individuals from Russia aged roughly 6 to 90 years. Around 10 milliliters of peripheral blood were drawn from each donor into EDTA-treated Vacutainer tubes. Ficoll-Paque density-gradient centrifugation was used to isolate PBMCs, with at least 6.5 million per sample. Total RNA was extracted from PBMCs with Trizol reagent, with at least 6 micrograms obtained per sample. The percentages of naive CD45RAhigh/CD27high T cells were determined by flow cytometry on a PBMC aliquot from every donor. On this clonotype itself: Which antigen it targets is not known. Base-call qualities are not available, and no considerably larger clone is one nucleotide away.

This sample also belongs to another study, concerning T cells of mothers and their children. As noted in the second study: Donors were nine systemically healthy Caucasian individuals: three mothers and their six children. cDNA synthesis consumed the entire amount of extracted RNA, loaded at roughly 1.5 ug RNA in each 15 ul reaction. In the second PCR, the M1S primer introduced both the sample barcodes and 2-4 random nucleotides. Each mother yielded over 9.5 million TCR beta CDR3 reads and each child 2.5 million to 3 million reads. Thymic selection similarly shapes TCR recombination output in related and unrelated pairs, with minor effect from inherited differences. Related mother-child pairs always showed normalized repertoire overlap that was slightly higher than in unrelated mother-child pairs, though the difference was never significant. Persistent microchimeric T cell clones were not detected, at a sensitivity of about 90 clones per million clonotypes. The study used deep NGS to compare TCR beta repertoires of mothers and children, seeking features distinguishing related mother-child pairs from unrelated individuals. On average, the children were approximately 12 +/- 4 years old, while the mothers were about 40 +/- 4 years old. After adapters were ligated using NEBNext reagents, the libraries underwent 100+100 nt paired-end sequencing on an Illumina HiSeq 2000. To avoid cross-contamination, the mother libraries and the child libraries were prepared a month apart and sequenced in separate runs. For each donor, somewhere between roughly 450,000 and 2,000,000 distinct TCR beta clonotypes were identified. Naive TCR beta clonotypes were estimated from low-frequency clonotypes matched to each donor's FACS-determined naive share, without sorting.

This TCR was recovered from a woman between 35 and 50 years old in good health. Sequencing used blood.

The CDR3 is CASSSTPRYEQYF. The DNA reads as follows: TGTGCCAGCAGTTCGACACCGAGGTACGAGCAGTACTTC. The sequence joins TRBV28 to TRBJ2-7, with no reliable assignment of the D segment. Trimming at the junction amounts to 4 bases on V and 4 bases on J, and the germline ends lie 11 bases apart. The CDR3 runs 13 residues from the cysteine to the phenylalanine. Just the 39-base CDR3 DNA is kept, in frame starting at base 1. Sequences MDHEN (CDR1) and SYDVKM (CDR2) are obtained from the germline V gene.